The 2 T cell receptor beta chains presented below share a single source sample, sequenced in a study of T cells after yellow fever vaccination. Using its own MiXCR run on the 5' RACE reads, TCRdb lists one record per CDR3 protein. The sample holds 300,000 or so distinct CDR3 sequences, roughly 8.3% seen once. The sample in question was PBMCs, obtained roughly 47 days after the first yellow fever vaccination. Every receptor here comes from a young man who received the YFV17D yellow fever vaccine.

The CDR3 is CASRDRGSYNSPLHF. The CDR3 DNA is TGTGCCAGCAGGGACAGGGGGTCCTATAATTCACCCCTCCACTTT. The V call is TRBV12-3 or TRBV12-4, the J call TRBJ1-6; 10 positions agree with TRBD1. J lost 1 base, V lost 6 bases, and 0 bases had no gene match. The CDR3 runs to 15 residues.

This clonotype was counted at least ten times. The chain couples TRBV6-1 to TRBJ1-5; TRBD1 matches 8 bases. CDR3 length: 16 amino acids. Germline V gene sequence: CDR1 MNHNS, CDR2 SASEGT. J gave up 4 bases and V 5 bases, and 10 bases lay outside the gene matches. The CDR3 DNA sequence: TGTGCCAGCAGTCTTTACTGGACAGGGCGGAATCAGCCCCAGCATTTT. It encodes CASSLYWTGRNQPQHF.